This T cell receptor beta chain was observed in a study of PD-L1 blockade in urothelial cancer (dated by TCRdb to the late 2010s). In the study overall: Therapy was started in the mid-2010s for all patients, and atezolizumab 1,200 mg was administered intravenously every 3 weeks. About 85% of the 29 patients were males with bladder-origin urothelial cancer, and about 65% of the roughly 30 reported a prior smoking history. An ECOG performance status of 0 or 1 was recorded for the patients, and 0 to 3 prior chemotherapy regimens had been received by the patients. Blood samples were analyzed at 3 weeks after treatment start (second dose) and at 6 weeks after treatment start. Blood samples yielded a median of roughly 150,000 T cells and around 80,000 unique TCRs, with median clonality roughly 0.085. The study, an exploratory multi-omic analysis, examined somatic, immune and clinical correlates of response to PD-L1 blockade with atezolizumab in urothelial cancer. Pretreatment tumor samples and matched peripheral blood, collected serially before and after atezolizumab treatment, underwent TCR sequencing. Progression-free survival longer than 6 months counted as durable clinical benefit, and TCR features were additionally tested against both progression-free and overall survival. Whole exome sequencing and RNA sequencing of pretreatment tumors were performed alongside TCR sequencing in the same patients. Durable clinical benefit was achieved by nine patients but not by the remaining 20. Pretreatment blood TCR-seq was available for nearly 30 patients, at least one posttreatment blood collection was obtained for some 25 patients, and tumor TCR-seq was available for some 25 patients.

The meaning of the sample's time point label: pretreatment peripheral blood. The cohort included under 35 patients with locally advanced or metastatic urothelial carcinoma who were treated at Memorial Sloan Kettering on a trial protocol. Peripheral blood mononuclear cells were collected pretreatment and during treatment, at between 1 and 8 total time points per patient. The Qiagen DNeasy Blood extraction kit was used to purify genomic DNA from total PBMCs and tumor samples. PBMCs were collected pretreatment and during treatment, and were isolated and stored as previously described. Remarks on this clone: Its binding antigen is unknown. Base qualities are missing; no much larger clone stands one base away.

Synthetic TCR analog templates were spiked into each PCR to estimate absolute template abundance from read counts. TCRbeta CDR3 regions were amplified from genomic DNA with bias-controlled V and J gene primers using the immunoSEQ assay. Rearranged TCRbeta segments were sequenced at approximately 20X coverage. As for the original processing: Clustering was used to correct sequencing errors, and CDR3s were annotated against IMGT to assign V, D and J genes. Downstream analyses used only productive TCRbeta rearrangements, leaving out any out-of-frame or stop-codon sequences. Clonality was calculated as one minus the Shannon entropy normalized by the log of the number of unique productive sequences. Clones differing between time points or between blood and tumor were identified by Fisher's exact test with Benjamini-Hochberg correction at adjusted p below 0.01. TCRdb took over this immuneACCESS table, retaining in-frame rearrangements with V and J assigned. Such tables are incomplete; in checked studies, under half of the missing clones stem from an unresolved V gene, and the remainder is unexplained. The DNA was the basis for D and trimming; V, J and clone size are from that table. The sample data list 65,000 to 80,000 clones, and under 90% of these were observed just once. The ten largest clones take up approximately 4.5% of the sample.

Study-level results and caveats: Because the sample size was small (n ≈ 29) and many exploratory analyses were performed, the results are intended to be hypothesis-generating. A pretreatment peripheral blood TCR clonality below the median was linked to improved progression-free and overall survival. Greater expansion of tumor-associated TCR clones in peripheral blood 3 weeks after the start of treatment was observed in patients with durable benefit (n ≈ 22, p = 0.022).

CDR1 and CDR2 are read off the germline V gene as SGHDN and FVKESK. Germline trimming: 2 bases from V, 6 bases from J; junction bases outside gene matches: 9. The CDR3, from cysteine to phenylalanine, totals 16 residues. Only the CDR3 DNA is retained, 48 bases long and in frame from the first base. The clonotype comes from a man between 65 and 85 years old with urothelial cancer. The rearrangement joined TRBV14 to TRBJ1-4, with 7 bases in between that match TRBD1. The input for sequencing was PBMCs, taken around atezolizumab (anti-PD-L1) treatment. The bases read TGTGCCAGCAGCCAACCCTTACAGGGGCGATATGAAAAACTGTTTTTT. Its amino acids are CASSQPLQGRYEKLFF.